This T cell receptor (beta chain) was identified during a study of early T cells in non-severe SARS-CoV-2 infection. Across the study: Sequencing of bulk RNA from unsorted whole blood was done, without chain pairing. Study results and caveats: A preference for anti-spike CD8 responses marked VDJdb matching, which missed private and CD4 specificities.

CDR3 length: 11 amino acids. J lost 4 bases, V lost 8 bases, and 2 bases had no gene match. The germline V gene has CDR1 SQVTM and CDR2 ANQGSEA. This clonotype has at least ten counts. Its target is unknown. Unique molecular identifiers were attached to individual cDNA molecules. TCRdb recomputed calls from the 5' RACE reads with MiXCR, one row per CDR3 protein. The sample has tens of thousands of distinct CDR3 sequences, around 13% seen once. The sequencing sample was made of whole blood. The source is an adult who was a healthcare worker with PCR-confirmed SARS-CoV-2 infection or an uninfected control (not recorded which). This chain links TRBV29-1 with TRBJ2-1; 7 bases line up with TRBD2. The CDR3 nucleotides are TGCAGCCTGGGGGGGTACAATGAGCAGTTCTTC. Encoded protein: CSLGGYNEQFF.